This T cell receptor (beta chain) emerged from a study of long-term antiretroviral therapy in people with HIV. At survey level, the immunoSEQ assay was run in its v3.0 version. The data were produced by immunoSEQ multiplex PCR, yet TCRdb's version contains in-frame clones alone and is incomplete. In the table there are about 24,000 clones, around 81% of which are singletons. The CDR3 contains 12 residues. Trimming left V 7 bases short and J 5 bases short, with 14 bases between. The germline V gene has CDR1 GTSNPN and CDR2 SVGIG (reference sequence). The sequences come from unsorted PBMCs, collected at the start of antiretroviral therapy, before treatment. This sequence was found in a woman between 18 and 30 years old with HIV. The V and J genes are TRBV30 and TRBJ1-1, with D maybe TRBD1 (6 bases). The CDR3 DNA is TGTGCCTCCAGGGGTCAAGGGACTGAAGCTTTCTTT. Its protein is CASRGQGTEAFF.